One and the same sample provided the 20 T cell receptor beta chains below, sequenced in a study of beta chain features in type 1 diabetes. As every portion of the isolated RNA was reverse transcribed, the sequencing read expressed TCRB transcripts. Repertoires were generated with immunoSEQ multiplex PCR, while TCRdb's copy carries only in-frame clones and drops some. The sample carries 300,000 to 450,000 clones, around 13% recorded once. Sequenced material: naive CD4+ T cells from blood. The receptors here all came from a man younger than 35 in good health.

The chain links TRBV14 to TRBJ1-1; TRBD1 matches at 9 bases. With 1 base clipped from V and 1 base from J, the junction kept 7 bases outside the gene matches. Germline V gene lookup returns CDR1 SGHDN and CDR2 FVKESK. The CDR3 covers 17 residues. Here the CDR3 reads CASSQGGTGWRNTEAFF. In nucleotides, the CDR3 is TGTGCCAGCAGCCAAGGAGGGACAGGGTGGAGGAACACTGAAGCTTTCTTT.

V gene TRBV7-9 combines with J gene TRBJ1-1; 9 bases fit TRBD1. The V gene end was trimmed by 8 bases and the J gene end by 6 bases; junction bases not matched to a gene: 7. This CDR3 is built from 13 residues. Germline CDR1 SEHNR, CDR2 FQNEAQ (reference sequence). The CDR3 is CASATGGRAEAFF. As DNA, the CDR3 is TGTGCCAGCGCAACAGGGGGCCGCGCTGAAGCTTTCTTT. The complete variable domain, with remaining parts taken from reference TRBV7-9 and TRBJ1-1, reads DTGVSQNPRHKITKRGQNVTFRCDPISEHNRLYWYRQTLGQGPEFLTYFQNEAQLEKSRLLSDRFSAERPKGSFSTLEIQRTEQGDSAMYLCASATGGRAEAFFGQGTRLTVV.

J is TRBJ1-6 and V is TRBV13; D perhaps matches TRBD1 (5 bases). Germline CDR1 reads PRHDT; CDR2 reads FYEKMQ (reference sequence). Trimming shortened V by 5 bases and J by 7 bases, and 15 bases separated the two germline ends. The CDR3 totals 15 residues. CDR3 sequence reads: CASSTRPGGNSPLHF. DNA for the CDR3: TGTGCCAGCAGCACAAGGCCGGGGGGGAATTCACCCCTCCACTTT.

The chain has TRBV4-3 and TRBJ1-3; no reliable D call. The germline V gene encodes CDR1 LGHNA and CDR2 YSLEER. The V end lost 2 bases, the J end lost 8 bases, and 13 bases lay between the germline ends. The CDR3 runs 14 residues. The CDR3 coding sequence is TGCGCCAGCAGCCAATTTGACTCGGGAGACACCATATATTTT. It translates to CASSQFDSGDTIYF.

This clone was counted between two and nine times. The J gene is TRBJ2-7, the V gene TRBV13, with D perhaps TRBD1 (6 bases). Germline CDR1 and CDR2: PRHDT and FYEKMQ (reference sequence). The CDR3 has 14 amino acids. V lost 3 bases and J 3 bases, leaving 12 bases between the germline ends. The CDR3 coding sequence is TGTGCCAGCAGCTTGGGGGACACCCACTACGAGCAGTACTTC. This sequence encodes CASSLGDTHYEQYF.

The chain carries TRBV28 and TRBJ1-1; D possibly corresponds to TRBD1 (6 bases). The ends were cut back, 1 base at V and 2 bases at J, with 11 bases in the middle. CDR3 length equals 15 residues. Germline assignment: CDR1 MDHEN and CDR2 SYDVKM. The CDR3 protein is CASSLSAQGNTEAFF. The CDR3 nucleotides read TGTGCCAGCAGTTTATCAGCACAGGGAAACACTGAAGCTTTCTTT.

This clone appeared a few times. The rearrangement joins TRBV7-2 to TRBJ1-1; 7 bases fit TRBD1. The ends lost 4 bases at V and 6 bases at J; junction bases unmatched: 5. The CDR3 runs 13 residues. Germline V gives CDR1 SGHTA, CDR2 FQGNSA. The CDR3 loop is CASSWDRLPEAFF. The CDR3 DNA is TGTGCCAGCAGCTGGGACAGATTGCCTGAAGCTTTCTTT. The complete variable domain, with remaining parts taken from reference TRBV7-2 and TRBJ1-1, reads GAGVSQSPSNKVTEKGKDVELRCDPISGHTALYWYRQSLGQGLEFLIYFQGNSAPDKSGLPSDRFSAERTGGSVSTLTIQRTQQEDSAVYLCASSWDRLPEAFFGQGTRLTVV.

The chain is built from TRBV11-3 and TRBJ2-1, with 12 bases lining up with TRBD1. Germline trimming cut 1 base from V and 9 bases from J; bases unmatched to any gene: 7. There are 16 residues in the CDR3. Germline V lookup: CDR1 SGHNT, CDR2 YENEEA. CDR3 in amino acids: CASSLGGGQGAGEQFF. The DNA for the CDR3 is TGTGCCAGCAGCTTAGGTGGGGGACAGGGGGCGGGTGAGCAGTTCTTC.

This clone was detected a few times. The CDR3 DNA reads as TGTGCCAGCAGCTCTCCCGGGACAGATCAAGAGACCCAGTACTTC. This translates into CASSSPGTDQETQYF. The rearrangement joins TRBV28 to TRBJ2-5; TRBD1 aligns across 7 bases. V shed 6 bases and J 2 bases; nucleotides not matched to a gene: 9. The CDR3 runs 15 residues. Germline CDR1 and CDR2: MDHEN and SYDVKM.

Only one count was recorded for this clone. The rearrangement joins TRBV7-3 to TRBJ1-6; 7 bases match TRBD1. V shed 5 bases and J 7 bases; nucleotides not matched to a gene: 2. Germline-derived CDR1 and CDR2 are SGHTA and FQGTGA. This CDR3 has 13 amino acids. CDR3 protein: CASSTGQNSPLHF. The CDR3, as DNA: TGTGCCAGCAGCACGGGACAGAATTCACCCCTCCACTTT.

This clone appeared a single time. The chain carries TRBV9 and TRBJ2-7; TRBD2 matches at 7 bases. This CDR3 spans 14 amino acids. CDR1 SGDLS and CDR2 YYNGEE come from the germline V gene. Losses at the gene ends were 5 bases for V and 3 bases for J; bases not matched to a gene: 8. The CDR3 nucleotides read TGTGCCAGCAGTGGGGGAGGGCGGGGCTACGAGCAGTACTTC. It yields the protein CASSGGGRGYEQYF.

The chain couples TRBV9 to TRBJ1-1, with a weak D call TRBD1 (6 bases). CDR3 length: 17 residues. The ends were cut back, 1 base at V and 2 bases at J, with 18 bases in the middle. Germline CDR1 reads SGDLS; CDR2 reads YYNGEE. The CDR3 bases are TGTGCCAGCAGCGTACTAGGGGGGGGCAGCACTAACACTGAAGCTTTCTTT. This translates into CASSVLGGGSTNTEAFF. Filled out from reference TRBV9 and TRBJ1-1, the complete variable domain reads DSGVTQTPKHLITATGQRVTLRCSPRSGDLSVYWYQQSLDQGLQFLIQYYNGEERAKGNILERFSAQQFPDLHSELNLSSLELGDSALYFCASSVLGGGSTNTEAFFGQGTRLTVV.

The chain couples TRBV7-2 to TRBJ2-1; 7 nucleotides line up with TRBD2. Per germline, CDR1 SGHTA and CDR2 FQGNSA. J was trimmed by 3 bases and V by 0 bases; bases with no gene match: 8. There are 17 residues in the CDR3. The CDR3, as DNA: TGTGCCAGCAGCTTAGCGCGGGGGACGCGGTACTACAATGAGCAGTTCTTC. This sequence encodes CASSLARGTRYYNEQFF. Together with reference TRBV7-2 and TRBJ2-1, the CDR3 gives the full variable domain: GAGVSQSPSNKVTEKGKDVELRCDPISGHTALYWYRQSLGQGLEFLIYFQGNSAPDKSGLPSDRFSAERTGGSVSTLTIQRTQQEDSAVYLCASSLARGTRYYNEQFFGPGTRLTVL.

The chain is built from TRBV11-2 and TRBJ2-3; 10 bases fit TRBD1. CDR3 length equals 17 residues. The V gene end was trimmed by 5 bases and the J gene end by 6 bases; junction bases not matched to a gene: 14. Germline V gene lookup returns CDR1 SGHAT and CDR2 FQNNGV. The CDR3 here is CASSRLGTGEYLDTQYF. Here the CDR3 DNA reads TGTGCCAGCAGCCGTCTAGGGACAGGGGAGTATTTGGATACGCAGTATTTT.

The rearrangement links TRBV5-4 to TRBJ2-2; TRBD1 is a possible D gene (5 bases). This CDR3 contains 15 residues. In germline, CDR1 is SGHNT, CDR2 YYREEE (reference sequence). Trimming left V 4 bases short and J 0 bases short, with 10 bases between. CDR3 amino acids: CASSHRKANTGELFF. Here the CDR3 DNA reads TGTGCCAGCAGCCACAGGAAAGCGAACACCGGGGAGCTGTTTTTT.

This clone appeared a few times. The V call is TRBV30, the J call TRBJ1-6; D might be TRBD1 (5 bases). Trimming took off 3 bases at V and 10 bases at J, with 19 bases between the two ends. Germline V CDR1 and CDR2: GTSNPN, SVGIG (reference sequence). The CDR3 runs 15 residues. CDR3 coding DNA: TGTGCCTGGAGAGCCGTGGGGGGAGCTCACTCACCCCTCCACTTT. Amino acid sequence: CAWRAVGGAHSPLHF.

CDR3 in amino acids: CSVGGANVLTF. CDR3 sequence (DNA): TGCAGCGTCGGTGGGGCCAACGTCCTGACTTTC. This chain uses TRBV29-1 with TRBJ2-6; no firm D call. The CDR3 sequence is 11 residues long. Per germline, CDR1 SQVTM and CDR2 ANQGSEA. Trimming shortened V by 6 bases and J by 3 bases, and 3 bases separated the two germline ends.

The J gene is TRBJ1-3, the V gene TRBV5-6; 7 bases are a match to TRBD1. CDR1 and CDR2 from the germline V gene are SGHDT and YYEEEE. This CDR3 has 16 amino acids. Trimming cost V 3 bases and J 0 bases; bases outside gene matches: 6. The CDR3 sequence: CASSYPGGSSGNTIYF. CDR3 in DNA: TGTGCCAGCAGCTATCCAGGGGGGAGCTCTGGAAACACCATATATTTT.

The rearrangement uses TRBV30 and TRBJ2-2, with 14 nucleotides matching TRBD2. Germline V gene lookup returns CDR1 GTSNPN and CDR2 SVGIG (reference sequence). The V gene end was trimmed by 5 bases and the J gene end by 6 bases; junction bases not matched to a gene: 2. The CDR3 is made up of 14 amino acids. The CDR3 coding sequence is TGTGCCTGGGTGGGACTAGCGGGAGCCGGGGAGCTGTTTTTT. Its protein is CAWVGLAGAGELFF.

The chain uses TRBV5-1 and TRBJ2-5; tentatively, D is TRBD1 (5 bases). This CDR3 has 12 residues. Germline V gives CDR1 SGHRS, CDR2 YFSETQ. V shed 5 bases and J shed 4 bases, with 9 bases lying between them. The CDR3 DNA is TGCGCCAGCAGAAGGGGTGGAGAGACCCAGTACTTC. Translated: CASRRGGETQYF.